Following are 27 T cell receptor beta chains from one sample sequenced in a study of CD8 T cell repertoires and HIV-1 epitope variants. Profiled with immunoSEQ multiplex PCR; TCRdb holds only in-frame clones, not every one. The sample gives about 5,300 clones, about 60% of which show up once; 42% is in the top ten. These receptors have no identified antigens. The sample taken for sequencing was cultured CD8+ T cells derived from PBMCs. The source is a male donor with HIV.

The rearrangement links TRBV5-1 to TRBJ2-3, with 14 bases that match TRBD2. CDR3 length equals 16 residues. CDR1 SGHRS and CDR2 YFSETQ come from the germline V gene. Unmatched junction bases numbered 7, after V lost 4 bases and J lost 6 bases. The CDR3, as DNA: TGCGCCAGCAGCACGACTAGCGGGGGGGCTTACGATACGCAGTATTTT. It yields the protein CASSTTSGGAYDTQYF.

The chain recombines TRBV9 with TRBJ2-3; TRBD2 agrees at 12 bases. The J segment lost 6 bases and the V segment lost 2 bases, leaving 13 bases of the junction unmatched. The CDR3 contains 18 residues. Germline CDR1 and CDR2: SGDLS and YYNGEE. The CDR3 DNA reads as TGTGCCAGCAGCGTCCCCTCCCTAGCGGGAGGGCCCTCGGATACGCAGTATTTT. Translation: CASSVPSLAGGPSDTQYF.

This clone was recorded once. The chain links TRBV19 to TRBJ1-2, with D possibly matching TRBD1 (6 bases). This CDR3 spans 16 amino acids. Per the germline V gene, CDR1 is LNHDA and CDR2 is SQIVND (reference sequence). The V end was cut by 3 bases, the J end by 0 bases, with 14 bases between. In DNA form, the CDR3 reads TGTGCCAGTAGTATTACCCAGGGGAGTACTAACTATGGCTACACCTTC. Protein: CASSITQGSTNYGYTF.

This rearrangement joins TRBV5-1 to TRBJ2-5, with 13 positions matching TRBD2. The germline gives CDR1 SGHRS, CDR2 YFSETQ. J lost 5 bases, V lost 4 bases, and 11 bases had no gene match. The CDR3 extends over 17 amino acids. CDR3: CASSTTSGRARGETQYF. As DNA, the CDR3 is TGCGCCAGCAGCACTACTAGCGGGAGGGCCCGGGGGGAGACCCAGTACTTC. The variable domain in full, completed from reference TRBV5-1 and TRBJ2-5, reads KAGVTQTPRYLIKTRGQQVTLSCSPISGHRSVSWYQQTPGQGLQFLFEYFSETQRNKGNFPGRFSGRQFSNSRSEMNVSTLELGDSALYLCASSTTSGRARGETQYFGPGTRLLVL.

The chain uses TRBV11-2 and TRBJ2-1, with 11 bases aligning to TRBD2. The CDR3 length is 17 residues. CDR1 and CDR2 from the germline V gene are SGHAT and FQNNGV. V dropped 0 bases and J dropped 8; count of bases not matched to a gene: 9. The CDR3: CASSLEELAGVVYEQFF. As DNA, the CDR3 is TGTGCCAGCAGCTTAGAAGAACTAGCGGGAGTCGTGTATGAGCAGTTCTTC.

V and J are TRBV5-8 and TRBJ1-2, with TRBD1 matching 9 bases. The V segment lost 4 bases and the J segment 5 bases; nucleotides outside the gene matches: 9. The CDR3 totals 15 residues. The germline CDR1 and CDR2 sequences are SGHTS and YDEGEE. The CDR3 bases are TGTGCCAGCAGCCTGGGACAGGGAATTCCTTATGGCTACACCTTC. Amino acid sequence: CASSLGQGIPYGYTF.

This clone was seen a few times. This chain joins TRBV4-3 and TRBJ1-2; 9 bases align to TRBD1. This CDR3 spans 14 amino acids. Germline V CDR1 and CDR2: LGHNA, YSLEER. The V gene end was trimmed by 1 base and the J gene end by 8 bases; junction bases not matched to a gene: 5. CDR3 loop: CASSQGDRAGGYTF. The CDR3 nucleotides are TGCGCCAGCAGCCAAGGGGACAGGGCGGGAGGCTACACCTTC.

Only a few counts were recorded for this clone. The chain joins TRBV7-2 to TRBJ1-1; D may be TRBD1 (5 bases). V was pared by 5 bases and J by 4 bases, with 14 bases between. This CDR3 region has 14 residues. Germline values: CDR1 SGHTA, CDR2 FQGNSA. CDR3 residues: CASSPAGVGTEAFF. CDR3 nucleotide sequence: TGTGCCAGCAGCCCCGCGGGGGTTGGCACTGAAGCTTTCTTT.

This chain links TRBV27 with TRBJ1-4; D possibly corresponds to TRBD1 (5 bases). The length of the CDR3 is 17 residues. CDR1 and CDR2 (germline): MNHEY, SMNVEV (reference sequence). Trimming took off 8 bases at V and 3 bases at J, with 22 bases between the two ends. For the CDR3, the DNA is TGTGCCAGCGCCTTTAGAGGGTTGGGACGGGCTAATGAAAAACTGTTTTTT. It is translated as CASAFRGLGRANEKLFF.

This chain links TRBV5-4 with TRBJ2-1; 9 nucleotides match TRBD2. The CDR3 runs 16 residues. Trimming took 4 bases from V and 10 from J; bases not matched to a gene: 15. Germline V gene data show CDR1 as SGHNT and CDR2 as YYREEE (reference sequence). DNA for the CDR3: TGTGCCAGCAGCCCGACCGGGACTAGCAATTTAAACGAGCAGTTCTTC. Residues: CASSPTGTSNLNEQFF. The entire variable domain, with the rest obtained from reference TRBV5-4 and TRBJ2-1, is as follows: ETGVTQSPTHLIKTRGQQVTLRCSSQSGHNTVSWYQQALGQGPQFIFQYYREEENGRGNFPPRFSGLQFPNYSSELNVNALELDDSALYLCASSPTGTSNLNEQFFGPGTRLTVL.

The gene calls are TRBV6-1 and TRBJ2-7; 8 bases match TRBD2. V lost 4 bases and J lost 5; bases outside the gene matches: 10. CDR1 MNHNS and CDR2 SASEGT come from the germline V gene. The CDR3 contains 15 residues. The chain's CDR3 is CASSVERGLSHEQYF. The DNA for the CDR3 is TGTGCCAGCAGTGTTGAGCGGGGGCTAAGCCACGAGCAGTACTTC.

This clone was seen a few times. The chain is built from TRBV7-9 and TRBJ1-2; D is uncertain. The CDR3 is made up of 16 amino acids. Germline CDR1 and CDR2: SEHNR and FQNEAQ (reference sequence). V gave up 0 bases and J gave up 3 bases, with 14 bases separating them. The CDR3 DNA follows: TGTGCCAGCAGCTTAGCAATCCGGGAAACAGACTATGGCTACACCTTC. The encoded protein is CASSLAIRETDYGYTF.

This clone has a handful of counts. The CDR3 sequence: CASTPDRAGNSPLHF. CDR3 in DNA: TGCGCCAGCACCCCAGACAGGGCTGGCAATTCACCCCTCCACTTT. The chain combines TRBV5-1 with TRBJ1-6; 7 nucleotides match TRBD1. Germline V gene sequence: CDR1 SGHRS, CDR2 YFSETQ. V lost 6 bases, J lost 7 bases, and 10 bases stayed unmatched. The CDR3 is 15 residues long.

V is TRBV7-6 and J is TRBJ2-1, with a possible D match to TRBD1 (5 bases). The CDR3 sequence is 16 residues long. V was cut by 0 bases and J by 2 bases, with 11 bases left in between. From germline, CDR1 is SGHVS and CDR2 FNYEAQ. The CDR3 region has the DNA TGTGCCAGCAGCTTAGCGGGCAGGGTGGCCTACAATGAGCAGTTCTTC. Its protein product is CASSLAGRVAYNEQFF. The full variable domain, in which reference TRBV7-6 and TRBJ2-1 provide the parts outside the CDR3, is GAGVSQSPRYKVTKRGQDVALRCDPISGHVSLYWYRQALGQGPEFLTYFNYEAQQDKSGLPNDRFSAERPEGSISTLTIQRTEQRDSAMYRCASSLAGRVAYNEQFFGPGTRLTVL.

This chain links TRBV27 with TRBJ2-7; D unresolved. The CDR3 has 14 amino acids. The germline V gene has CDR1 MNHEY and CDR2 SMNVEV (reference sequence). Trimming removed 4 bases from V and 3 bases from J, with 13 bases in between. DNA for the CDR3: TGTGCCAGCAGTTCCCAGGACGGTGTCTACGAGCAGTACTTC. Its translation is CASSSQDGVYEQYF.

The chain is built from TRBV14 and TRBJ2-7, with 12 bases identical to TRBD1. Germline CDR1 reads SGHDN; CDR2 reads FVKESK. The CDR3 has 17 amino acids. V shed 2 bases and J 6 bases; nucleotides not matched to a gene: 11. CDR3 loop: CASSQKLPGQGASEQYF. CDR3 sequence (DNA): TGTGCCAGCAGCCAAAAATTACCGGGACAGGGGGCGAGCGAGCAGTACTTC.

As DNA, the CDR3 is TGTGCCAGTAGTCTCCTGGTGGGGGCGGGTGAAGCTTTCTTT. Its translation is CASSLLVGAGEAFF. V is TRBV19 and J is TRBJ1-1; D possibly corresponds to TRBD1 (6 bases). The ends were cut back, 5 bases at V and 7 bases at J, with 17 bases in the middle. The germline CDR1 and CDR2 sequences are LNHDA and SQIVND (reference sequence). The CDR3 has 14 amino acids.

This clone has only a few counts. J is TRBJ1-1 and V is TRBV6-1, with D possibly TRBD1 on 5 matching bases. The germline V gene encodes CDR1 MNHNS and CDR2 SASEGT. The CDR3 covers 15 residues. Trimming removed 1 base at V and 6 bases at J, with 15 bases between. Here the CDR3 DNA reads TGTGCCAGCAGTGAAGTTGGAGGGGATATCGCTGAAGCTTTCTTT. Residues: CASSEVGGDIAEAFF.

This chain connects TRBV7-9 to TRBJ2-1; a weak D match, TRBD2 (5 bases). V lost 7 bases to trimming and J lost 8 bases, with 15 bases between them. Germline values: CDR1 SEHNR, CDR2 FQNEAQ (reference sequence). This CDR3 contains 13 residues. CDR3 loop: CASIPLLGDEQFF. The CDR3 nucleotides read TGTGCCAGCATTCCCTTACTCGGGGATGAGCAGTTCTTC. The full variable domain, rest sourced from reference TRBV7-9 and TRBJ2-1, is DTGVSQNPRHKITKRGQNVTFRCDPISEHNRLYWYRQTLGQGPEFLTYFQNEAQLEKSRLLSDRFSAERPKGSFSTLEIQRTEQGDSAMYLCASIPLLGDEQFFGPGTRLTVL.

V gene TRBV27 combines with J gene TRBJ2-7; D possibly corresponds to TRBD1 (5 bases). The germline V gene encodes CDR1 MNHEY and CDR2 SMNVEV (reference sequence). This CDR3 region has 15 residues. Trimming took off 1 base at V and 0 bases at J, with 10 bases between the two ends. CDR3 in DNA: TGTGCCAGCAGTTTATTGGCAGGGTCCTCCTACGAGCAGTACTTC. Its protein is CASSLLAGSSYEQYF.

The CDR3 bases are TGTGCCAGCAGCCGAGCCGGGGGGAGCACAGATACGCAGTATTTT. It yields the protein CASSRAGGSTDTQYF. The rearrangement joins TRBV11-2 to TRBJ2-3; 7 bases line up with TRBD2. Germline values: CDR1 SGHAT, CDR2 FQNNGV. After removal of 5 bases from V and 0 bases from J, the junction contained 5 bases not matched to a gene. CDR3 length: 15 amino acids.

Only a few counts were recorded for this clone. The CDR3 region has the DNA TGTGCCTGGAGCGGAATGGACACCATATATTTT. Its translation: CAWSGMDTIYF. The chain couples TRBV30 to TRBJ1-3; D is uncertain. The CDR3 runs to 11 residues. The V end was cut by 3 bases, the J end by 8 bases, with 8 bases between. CDR1 is GTSNPN, CDR2 SVGIG, per germline (reference sequence). The entire variable domain, with the rest obtained from reference TRBV30 and TRBJ1-3, is as follows: SQTIHQWPATLVQPVGSPLSLECTVEGTSNPNLYWYRQAAGRGLQLLFYSVGIGQISSEVPQNLSASRPQDRQFILSSKKLLLSDSGFYLCAWSGMDTIYFGEGSWLTVV.

The chain recombines TRBV7-7 with TRBJ2-2, with 7 bases matching TRBD2. Per germline, CDR1 SSHAT and CDR2 FNYEAQ (reference sequence). The V segment lost 4 bases and the J segment 1 base; nucleotides outside the gene matches: 6. This CDR3 spans 16 amino acids. The CDR3 sequence is CASSSFPGGNTGELFF. CDR3 sequence (DNA): TGTGCCAGCAGCTCTTTTCCGGGGGGGAACACCGGGGAGCTGTTTTTT. The full variable domain, with the rest looked up from reference TRBV7-7 and TRBJ2-2, is GAGVSQSPRYKVTKRGQDVTLRCDPISSHATLYWYQQALGQGPEFLTYFNYEAQPDKSGLPSDRFSAERPEGSISTLTIQRTEQRDSAMYRCASSSFPGGNTGELFFGEGSRLTVL.

This chain connects TRBV5-1 to TRBJ1-2; D unclear. V was shortened by 6 bases and J by 4 bases, with 19 bases between the two germline ends. The CDR3 has 15 residues. Germline CDR1 is SGHRS and CDR2 is YFSETQ. Here the CDR3 DNA reads TGCGCCAGCATGAGATTATCTCGAAAGACCTATGGCTACACCTTC. Translating it yields CASMRLSRKTYGYTF.

The V and J genes are TRBV11-1 and TRBJ2-5; the D is unclear. V lost 1 base and J lost 3, with 6 bases in between. The CDR3 extends over 13 amino acids. Germline V gene lookup returns CDR1 SGHAT and CDR2 FQDESV (reference sequence). CDR3 nucleotide sequence: TGTGCCAGCAGCTTAGAAGATGAAGAGACCCAGTACTTC. The encoded protein is CASSLEDEETQYF.

This clone was detected a few times. The J gene is TRBJ2-1, the V gene TRBV27; maybe TRBD1 (6 bases). Germline CDR1 MNHEY, CDR2 SMNVEV (reference sequence). V lost 2 bases and J 0 bases, leaving 14 bases between the germline ends. The CDR3 has 17 residues. Written as DNA, the CDR3 is TGTGCCAGCAGTTTAAAACAGGGTGAGGGCTCCTACAATGAGCAGTTCTTC. This sequence encodes CASSLKQGEGSYNEQFF.

This chain uses TRBV2 with TRBJ2-3, with 16 bases lining up with TRBD2. This CDR3 region has 18 residues. V dropped 0 bases and J dropped 3; count of bases not matched to a gene: 3. Per germline, CDR1 SNHLY and CDR2 FYNNEI. The DNA of the CDR3 is TGTGCCAGCAGTGAAGCGGGACTAGCGGGGGGGCGGACAGATACGCAGTATTTT. Translated: CASSEAGLAGGRTDTQYF. Full variable domain (missing parts from reference TRBV2 and TRBJ2-3): EPEVTQTPSHQVTQMGQEVILRCVPISNHLYFYWYRQILGQKVEFLVSFYNNEISEKSEIFDDQFSVERPDGSNFTLKIRSTKLEDSAMYFCASSEAGLAGGRTDTQYFGPGTRLTVL.